This T cell receptor beta chain appears in the sequencing data of a study of response to subunit inactivated influenza vaccine. TCRdb redid the calling of the RT-PCR reads with MiXCR, one entry per CDR3 protein. This table holds more than 700,000 distinct CDR3 sequences, 20% to 25% found once. General study findings and limits: The authors suggested that few new T cells are recruited per seasonal influenza vaccination.

This clonotype was seen a few times. Its matching antigen is unknown. With V trimmed by 3 bases and J by 7 bases, 9 bases remained unmatched. CDR1 and CDR2 from the germline V gene are MNHNS and SASEGT. This CDR3 is built from 15 residues. This sequence joins TRBV6-1 and TRBJ2-1, with 7 bases identical to TRBD2. The receptor was derived from a man in his fifties who received an inactivated influenza vaccine. The input for sequencing was PBMCs from blood, taken roughly 5 days after vaccination. The CDR3 spells CASSDEPGLYNEQFF. CDR3 in DNA: TGTGCCAGCAGTGACGAACCGGGACTATATAATGAGCAGTTCTTC.